The rows below give T cell receptor beta chains drawn from one sample of a study of OX40 agonist ivuxolimab in advanced cancers. Produced via immunoSEQ multiplex PCR; TCRdb's table is partial and in-frame only. The repertoire holds roughly 80,000 clones, with approximately 80% as singletons. The input for sequencing was CD4+ or CD8+ T cells sorted from blood, taken in a trial of the OX40 agonist ivuxolimab. The receptors stem from an adult with an advanced solid tumor such as melanoma, head and neck, liver or kidney cancer. Both conserved end residues are part of each CDR3. A D gene is named only where the DNA matches it firmly. Size values are once, few and many counts, or a class for expanded clones, and some rows have none.

TRBV4-3	TRBJ2-7	.	TRBD1	TGCGCCAGCAGCCGGGCCTTGGGACAGGACTACGAGCAGTACTTC	CASSRALGQDYEQYF
TRBV7-8	TRBJ2-3	.	.	TGTGCCAGCAGCTTAGGGCGACTCCCTCGGAGCACAGATACGCAGTATTTT	CASSLGRLPRSTDTQYF
TRBV27	TRBJ2-5	.	.	TGTGCCAGCGGCGCTAGCGCCCGACTGCAGCAGTACTTC	CASGASARLQQYF
TRBV5-6	TRBJ2-2	.	.	TGTGCCAGCAGCTTGCTTTGGAACACCGGGGAGCTGTTTTTT	CASSLLWNTGELFF
TRBV19	TRBJ2-7	.	.	TGTGCCAGTAGTATAGCGGGAATCAACGAGCAGTACTTC	CASSIAGINEQYF
TRBV7-2	TRBJ2-7	.	.	TGTGCCAGCAGCTTTCAGACAGGTTCCTACGAGCAGTACTTC	CASSFQTGSYEQYF
TRBV7-7	TRBJ2-3	once	.	TGTGCTAGCAGCTTAGACTTAATCTCAGATACGCAGTATTTT	CASSLDLISDTQYF
TRBV5-1	TRBJ1-2	once	.	TGCGCCAGCAGCTTTGGGTATAGGGGGGACTATGGCTACACCTTC	CASSFGYRGDYGYTF
TRBV15	TRBJ2-4	.	TRBD2	TGTGCCACCAGCAGAGATAAGGGACTAGGGGAAAACATTCAGTACTTC	CATSRDKGLGENIQYF
TRBV5-1	TRBJ1-3	.	.	TGCGCCAGCAGCTTGGAGGCGAGAGGCTCTGGAAACACCATATATTTT	CASSLEARGSGNTIYF
TRBV18	TRBJ1-1	.	.	TGTGCCAGCTCAAACTTACAGGGGAACACTGAAGCTTTCTTT	CASSNLQGNTEAFF
TRBV27	TRBJ1-4	.	TRBD1	TGTGCCAGCACCCGGACAGGTCCGCAATTTGCAACTAATGAAAAACTGTTTTTT	CASTRTGPQFATNEKLFF
TRBV4-1	TRBJ1-1	.	.	TGCGCCAGCAGCCAACGGTGGAACACTGAAGCTTTCTTT	CASSQRWNTEAFF
TRBV27	TRBJ1-2	.	TRBD1	TGTGCCAGCAGTTTATCGGGGACAGGTGACTATGGCTACACCTTC	CASSLSGTGDYGYTF
TRBV29-1	TRBJ2-3	.	.	TGCAGCGTTGACGGGGGCACAGATACGCAGTATTTT	CSVDGGTDTQYF
TRBV29-1	TRBJ2-3	.	TRBD1	TGCAGCGTGGACAGGGGAAACACAGATACGCAGTATTTT	CSVDRGNTDTQYF
TRBV7-2	TRBJ2-1	.	.	TGTGCCAGCAGCCGTACCGTTAGCTCCTACAATGAGCAGTTCTTC	CASSRTVSSYNEQFF
TRBV5-8	TRBJ1-4	.	.	TGTGCATCCCAGGCTGTGAGGGGTGAAAAACTGTTTTTT	CASQAVRGEKLFF
TRBV27	TRBJ2-2	.	TRBD1	TGTGCCAGCAGGCGGACAGGGAACACCGGGGAGCTGTTTTTT	CASRRTGNTGELFF
TRBV18	TRBJ1-2	.	.	TGTGCCAGCTCACCAAGGCGGGAGGATGGCTACACCTTC	CASSPRREDGYTF
TRBV5-5	TRBJ2-2	.	.	TGTGCCAGCAGCGGGCTAGCCTCGAACACCGGGGAGCTGTTTTTT	CASSGLASNTGELFF
TRBV2	TRBJ2-7	.	TRBD1	TGTGCCAGCACCCCCTCTAGGCGGGACAGGGTTTATGAGCAGTACTTC	CASTPSRRDRVYEQYF
TRBV30	TRBJ2-7	.	.	TGTGCCTGGAGTTGGGGGTCCGAGCAGTACTTC	CAWSWGSEQYF
TRBV5-4	TRBJ1-2	.	TRBD1	TGTGCCAGCAGCCGGGGGGGGACAGGGCAATCCGGGGACTATGGCTACACCTTC	CASSRGGTGQSGDYGYTF
TRBV4-2	TRBJ2-3	few	.	TGTGCCAGCAGCCAAGATCCCAACACAGATACGCAGTATTTT	CASSQDPNTDTQYF
TRBV7-3	TRBJ1-1	once	TRBD1	TGTGCCAGCAGCTTATTCCGGGGACAGGGCACTGAAGCTTTCTTT	CASSLFRGQGTEAFF
TRBV19	TRBJ2-7	.	.	TGTGCCAGGAAACCGGGACGCCTGCGCTACGAGCAGTACTTC	CARKPGRLRYEQYF
TRBV6-5	TRBJ2-5	.	.	TGTGCCAGCAGTTACAGGGGTGAAGAGACCCAGTACTTC	CASSYRGEETQYF
TRBV6-6	TRBJ2-3	.	.	TGTGCCAGCAGTCCAGGGGGGGCCACAGATACGCAGTATTTT	CASSPGGATDTQYF
TRBV6-5	TRBJ2-2	.	.	TGTGCCAGCAGTTATGAGCCAGGGGCGAACACCGGGGAGCTGTTTTTT	CASSYEPGANTGELFF
TRBV27	TRBJ1-1	.	TRBD1	TGTGCCAGCAGGTCGGACAGGGGACGGCACGGCAACACTGAAGCTTTCTTT	CASRSDRGRHGNTEAFF
TRBV7-2	TRBJ2-3	.	.	TGTGCCAGCAGCCGGAACGAAGGGGATACGCAGTATTTT	CASSRNEGDTQYF
TRBV7-6	TRBJ1-3	.	TRBD1	TGTGCCAGCAGCTTAGCCAGGGACAGGGCCTCTGGAAACACCATATATTTT	CASSLARDRASGNTIYF
TRBV10-2	TRBJ1-2	.	.	TGCGCCAGCAACGACAGATCTAACTATGGCTACACCTTC	CASNDRSNYGYTF
TRBV28	TRBJ2-7	.	.	TGTGCCAGCACTCTGTCTGGACACTCCTACGAGCAGTACTTC	CASTLSGHSYEQYF
TRBV9	TRBJ1-1	.	.	TGTGCCAGCAGCGTTAAAGGGGTGAACACTGAAGCTTTCTTT	CASSVKGVNTEAFF
TRBV18	TRBJ1-1	.	TRBD1	TGTGCCAGCTCACAGTGGACAGGGGGCTTCATGAACACTGAAGCTTTCTTT	CASSQWTGGFMNTEAFF
TRBV7-8	TRBJ2-7	.	.	TGTGCCAGCAGCTTAGTTGTAGACAGGCAGTACTTC	CASSLVVDRQYF
TRBV4-2	TRBJ1-3	.	TRBD1	TGTGCCAGCAGCCAAGATGTCTCAGGGGGCAACACCATATATTTT	CASSQDVSGGNTIYF
TRBV11-2	TRBJ2-7	.	.	TGTGCCAGCAGCCACGACAGCTCCTACGAGCAGTACTTC	CASSHDSSYEQYF
TRBV5-4	TRBJ2-7	.	TRBD2	TGTGCCAGCAGCCGACTAGCGGGAGGATTTGACGAGCAGTACTTC	CASSRLAGGFDEQYF
TRBV5-1	TRBJ2-2	.	.	TGCGCCAGCAGCTTGCAGGGCTTGAACACCGGGGAGCTGTTTTTT	CASSLQGLNTGELFF
TRBV7-3	TRBJ2-3	.	.	TGTGCCAGCAGCTTAACAGGAGGCACAGATACGCAGTATTTT	CASSLTGGTDTQYF
TRBV28	TRBJ2-3	.	.	TGTGCCAGCAGCCCTGGACACGCAGATACGCAGTATTTT	CASSPGHADTQYF
TRBV25-1	TRBJ2-1	.	.	TGTGCCAGCTCGTTGACCGGTTCCTACAATGAGCAGTTCTTC	CASSLTGSYNEQFF
TRBV28	TRBJ1-5	.	TRBD1	TGTGCCAGCAGTTTATGGGCAGGGGGGAGCAATCAGCCCCAGCATTTT	CASSLWAGGSNQPQHF
TRBV7-8	TRBJ2-7	.	TRBD1	TGTGCCAGCAGCCCCCTGGGGACAGGGGCCTACGAGCAGTACTTC	CASSPLGTGAYEQYF
TRBV11-3	TRBJ2-2	once	.	TGTGCCAGCAGCTTGAGACTATCCAACACCGGGGAGCTGTTTTTT	CASSLRLSNTGELFF
TRBV11-1	TRBJ2-5	.	.	TGTGCCAGCAGCTTCCAGACTCCCGCGGGGGAGACCCAGTACTTC	CASSFQTPAGETQYF
TRBV6-6	TRBJ2-7	.	.	TGTGCCAGCAGTTACTCCGGGGGCGAGCAGTACTTC	CASSYSGGEQYF
TRBV30	TRBJ1-6	.	.	TGTGCCTGGAGTGTGGACCGAAGGAATTCACCCCTCCACTTT	CAWSVDRRNSPLHF
TRBV4-1	TRBJ1-5	.	TRBD1	TGCGCCAGCAGCCAAGATCGTGGACAGGACAATCAGCCCCAGCATTTT	CASSQDRGQDNQPQHF
TRBV7-2	TRBJ2-6	.	TRBD2	TGTGCCAGCAGCCGGGGGGGCACCTCCGGGGCCAACGTCCTGACTTTC	CASSRGGTSGANVLTF
TRBV5-1	TRBJ2-2	.	TRBD2	TGCGCCAGCAGCTTGGGCGGGAGAATGGCCGGGGAGCTGTTTTTT	CASSLGGRMAGELFF
TRBV7-9	TRBJ1-6	.	TRBD1	TGTGCCAGCAGCTTTCGGGACAGCGGCGAGGGGGCCCTCCACTTT	CASSFRDSGEGALHF
TRBV9	TRBJ1-1	.	TRBD1	TGTGCCAGCAGCGTACACCAGGGGGTGAGCCCTGAAGCTTTCTTT	CASSVHQGVSPEAFF
TRBV30	TRBJ2-7	.	TRBD1	TGTGCCTGGAGCGACAGGGAGTACGAGCAGTACTTC	CAWSDREYEQYF
TRBV28	TRBJ1-2	.	.	TGTGCCAGCAGTTTTTTGGATGCTAACTATGGCTACACCTTC	CASSFLDANYGYTF
TRBV2	TRBJ2-2	.	.	TGTGCCAGCAGTGGGGTTTTTAAAACCGGGGAGCTGTTTTTT	CASSGVFKTGELFF
TRBV5-6	TRBJ2-7	.	.	TGTGCCAGCAGCTCCTGGACGGTACTCTCCTACGAGCAGTACTTC	CASSSWTVLSYEQYF